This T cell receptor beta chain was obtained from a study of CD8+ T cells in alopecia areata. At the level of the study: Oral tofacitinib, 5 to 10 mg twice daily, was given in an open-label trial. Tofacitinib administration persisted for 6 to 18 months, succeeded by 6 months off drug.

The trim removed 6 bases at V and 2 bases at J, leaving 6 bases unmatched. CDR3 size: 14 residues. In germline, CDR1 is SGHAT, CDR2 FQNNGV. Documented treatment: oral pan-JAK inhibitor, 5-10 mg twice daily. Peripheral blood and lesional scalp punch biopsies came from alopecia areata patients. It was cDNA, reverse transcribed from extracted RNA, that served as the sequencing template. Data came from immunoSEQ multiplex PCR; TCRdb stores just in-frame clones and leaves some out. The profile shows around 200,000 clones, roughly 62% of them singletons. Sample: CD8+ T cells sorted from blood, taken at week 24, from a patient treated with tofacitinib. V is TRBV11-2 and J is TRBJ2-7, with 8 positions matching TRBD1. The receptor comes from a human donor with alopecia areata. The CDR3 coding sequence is TGTGCCAGCAGTTCCGGGGACAGGCCCTACGAGCAGTACTTC. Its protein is CASSSGDRPYEQYF.